This T cell receptor beta chain appears in the sequencing data of a study of identical twins. Study-wide results and caveats: In cord blood, abundant beta clonotypes had fewer insertions; memory showed no trend. A partial confounding effect on zero-insertion analyses could come from invariant MAIT and iNKT cells. Conclusions relied on cross-sectional statistical analysis, not following the same donors.

This clonotype was recorded a few times. Its antigen is not known. The CDR3 is 14 residues long. The germline V gene encodes CDR1 SGHTA and CDR2 FQGNSA. The junction had 6 bases not matched to a gene; V was cut back by 5 bases and J by 6 bases. cDNA carried unique molecular identifiers, and a universal primer site was added by template switching. TCRdb redid the calling of the 5' RACE reads with MiXCR, one entry per CDR3 protein. The sample includes under 450,000 distinct CDR3 sequences, approximately 18% of them seen just once. The chain has TRBV7-2 and TRBJ2-2, with 7 bases lining up with TRBD1. The clonotype was recovered from a man aged 50 to 59 in good health. Sequencing used naive T cells sorted from blood. The chain's CDR3 is CASSSKTGPGELFF. CDR3 nucleotide sequence: TGTGCCAGCAGCAGTAAGACAGGGCCCGGGGAGCTGTTTTTT.